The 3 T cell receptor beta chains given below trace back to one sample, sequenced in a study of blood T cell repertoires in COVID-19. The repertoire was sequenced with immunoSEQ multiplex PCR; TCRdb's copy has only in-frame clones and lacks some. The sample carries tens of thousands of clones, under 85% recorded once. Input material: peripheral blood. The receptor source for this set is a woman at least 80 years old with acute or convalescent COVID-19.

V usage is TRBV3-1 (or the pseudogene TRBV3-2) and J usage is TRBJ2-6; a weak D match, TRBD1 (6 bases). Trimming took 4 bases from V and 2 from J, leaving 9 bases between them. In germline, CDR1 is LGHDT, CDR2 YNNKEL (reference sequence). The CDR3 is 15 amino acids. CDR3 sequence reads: CASSLQGTGANVLTF. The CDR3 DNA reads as TGTGCCAGCAGCCTCCAGGGGACTGGGGCCAACGTCCTGACTTTC.

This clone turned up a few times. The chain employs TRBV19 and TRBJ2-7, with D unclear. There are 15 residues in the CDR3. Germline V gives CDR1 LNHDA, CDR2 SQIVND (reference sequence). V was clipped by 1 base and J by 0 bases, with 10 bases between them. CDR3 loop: CASSIAPPFSYEQYF. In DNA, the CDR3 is TGTGCCAGTAGTATAGCCCCCCCGTTCTCCTACGAGCAGTACTTC. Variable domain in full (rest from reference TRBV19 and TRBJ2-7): DGGITQSPKYLFRKEGQNVTLSCEQNLNHDAMYWYRQDPGQGLRLIYYSQIVNDFQKGDIAEGYSVSREKKESFPLTVTSAQKNPTAFYLCASSIAPPFSYEQYFGPGTRLTVT.

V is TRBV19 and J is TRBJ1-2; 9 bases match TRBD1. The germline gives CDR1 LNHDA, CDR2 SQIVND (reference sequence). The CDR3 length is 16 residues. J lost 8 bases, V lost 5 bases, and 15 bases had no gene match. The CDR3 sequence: CASSVPTDRGGRGYTF. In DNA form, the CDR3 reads TGTGCCAGTAGTGTCCCTACGGACAGGGGAGGAAGGGGCTACACCTTC.